The 13 T cell receptor beta chains below come from one sample, sequenced in a study of blood T cells in healthy people across ages. The second PCR ran roughly 6 to 11 cycles with a sample-barcoded 5' primer and J-beta primers. TCRdb redid the calling of the 5' RACE reads with MiXCR, one entry per CDR3 protein. Of 540,000 or so distinct CDR3 sequences in the sample, roughly 29% were seen once. Sequenced sample: blood. The receptors stem from a woman in her 70s in good health.

CDR3: CASSFKQGGETQYF. In DNA, the CDR3 is TGCGCCAGCAGCTTTAAACAGGGGGGAGAGACCCAGTACTTC. The V gene is TRBV5-1, the J gene TRBJ2-5; 8 nucleotides agree with TRBD1. CDR3 length equals 14 residues. V dropped 2 bases and J dropped 4; count of bases not matched to a gene: 4. Germline CDR1 reads SGHRS; CDR2 reads YFSETQ. The full variable domain, in which reference TRBV5-1 and TRBJ2-5 provide the parts outside the CDR3, is KAGVTQTPRYLIKTRGQQVTLSCSPISGHRSVSWYQQTPGQGLQFLFEYFSETQRNKGNFPGRFSGRQFSNSRSEMNVSTLELGDSALYLCASSFKQGGETQYFGPGTRLLVL.

This clonotype was recorded at least ten times. The chain recombines TRBV11-1 with TRBJ2-1; 9 nucleotides agree with TRBD1. The length of the CDR3 is 13 residues. Trimming at V came to 5 bases and at J to 8 bases, leaving 4 bases not matched to a gene. From germline, CDR1 is SGHAT and CDR2 FQDESV (reference sequence). The CDR3 DNA follows: TGTGCCAGCAGCCCGAGGACAGGGGATGAGCAGTTCTTC. It codes for CASSPRTGDEQFF. The entire variable domain, with the rest obtained from reference TRBV11-1 and TRBJ2-1, is as follows: EAEVAQSPRYKITEKSQAVAFWCDPISGHATLYWYRQILGQGPELLVQFQDESVVDDSQLPKDRFSAERLKGVDSTLKIQPAELGDSAMYLCASSPRTGDEQFFGPGTRLTVL.

The V and J genes are TRBV12-3 or TRBV12-4 and TRBJ2-3; tentatively, D is TRBD1 or TRBD2 (5 bases each). Trimming cost V 6 bases and J 1 base, with 17 bases left between them. This CDR3 spans 16 amino acids. The CDR3 protein is CASRPRGRGGTDTQYF. The CDR3 nucleotides are TGTGCCAGCAGACCCCGGGGTAGAGGGGGCACAGATACGCAGTATTTT.

The chain uses TRBV20-1 and TRBJ2-1; TRBD2 aligns across 13 bases. V shed 4 bases, J shed 0 bases, and the junction held 12 bases outside the gene matches. CDR1 and CDR2 (germline): DFQATT, SNEGSKA (reference sequence). This CDR3 is 19 amino acids long. The chain's CDR3 is CSAKIPGLAGYHSYNEQFF. The CDR3 DNA sequence: TGCAGTGCTAAAATACCGGGACTAGCGGGGTACCACTCCTACAATGAGCAGTTCTTC.

The V and J genes are TRBV24-1 and TRBJ2-4, with 11 bases that match TRBD2. Germline loops: CDR1 KGHDR, CDR2 SFDVKD. This CDR3 is 16 amino acids long. With V trimmed by 4 bases and J by 5 bases, 6 bases remained unmatched. CDR3 DNA sequence: TGTGCCACCAGTGAACGACTAGCGGGGAGCGAAAACATTCAGTACTTC. This gives the protein CATSERLAGSENIQYF.

This rearrangement joins TRBV12-3 or TRBV12-4 to TRBJ2-3, with D possibly being TRBD2 (6 bases). V lost 8 bases and J lost 0, with 18 bases in between. This CDR3 spans 16 amino acids. CDR3 DNA: TGTGCCAGCGGCTCTCTCGGGGGTCGTAGCACAGATACGCAGTATTTT. This translates into CASGSLGGRSTDTQYF.

This clonotype appeared a few times. An end of the junction differs from the germline gene, which may be a read error. V usage is TRBV24-1 and J usage is TRBJ2-3; no reliable D call. The CDR3 loop spans 11 amino acids. Germline V gene lookup returns CDR1 KGHDR and CDR2 SFDVKD. The chain's CDR3 is CAASDTDTQYF. The CDR3 region has the DNA TGTGCCGCCAGTGATACAGATACGCAGTATTTT.

This clonotype was detected many times. The CDR3 protein is CASSSANRPGGYGYTF. CDR3 nucleotide sequence: TGTGCCAGCAGCTCAGCGAATCGCCCTGGGGGCTATGGCTACACCTTC. This chain uses TRBV11-3 with TRBJ1-2; possible D gene TRBD1, 5 bases. Trimming took off 4 bases at V and 4 bases at J, with 19 bases between the two ends. The CDR3 loop spans 16 amino acids. CDR1 SGHNT and CDR2 YENEEA come from the germline V gene.

In this sample, this clonotype turned up a few times. The junction and the germline gene differ at one end; a read error may be behind it. The V and J genes are TRBV7-8 and TRBJ2-3; 10 positions agree with TRBD2. In germline, CDR1 is SGHVS, CDR2 FQNEAQ. There are 15 residues in the CDR3. The CDR3 loop reads CASSLAGASTDTQYF. The CDR3 nucleotides read TGTGCCAGCAGCCTAGCGGGGGCGAGCACAGATACGCAGTATTTT.

This clonotype has ten or more counts. The V and J genes are TRBV7-9 and TRBJ2-1; tentative D call: TRBD2 (7 bases). With 2 bases removed from V and 9 bases from J, the gap between germline ends came to 17 bases. The germline V gene encodes CDR1 SEHNR and CDR2 FQNEAQ (reference sequence). The CDR3 sequence is 15 residues long. CDR3 in DNA: TGTGCCAGCAGCTTAATGAGGGGGGGTAACGGTGAGCAGTTCTTC. Protein sequence: CASSLMRGGNGEQFF.

This chain joins TRBV5-1 and TRBJ1-5, with 7 bases that match TRBD1. Looked up from germline, CDR1 is SGHRS and CDR2 is YFSETQ. The length of the CDR3 is 16 residues. V lost 3 bases to trimming and J lost 1 base; unmatched junction nucleotides: 7. The CDR3 region has the DNA TGCGCCAGCAGCTACCTGGGACAGACAAGCAATCAGCCCCAGCATTTT. Residues: CASSYLGQTSNQPQHF.

The rearrangement joins TRBV12-3 or TRBV12-4 to TRBJ2-7, with a weak D call TRBD2 (6 bases). V was trimmed by 5 bases and J by 4 bases, leaving 15 bases between them. There are 14 residues in the CDR3. The CDR3 region is CASSGSGLIYEQYF. The CDR3 DNA reads as TGTGCCAGCAGTGGGTCGGGACTCATATACGAGCAGTACTTC.

The chain employs TRBV6-5 and TRBJ2-1, with 7 bases matching TRBD2. V shed 2 bases and J 0 bases; nucleotides not matched to a gene: 4. The germline gives CDR1 MNHEY, CDR2 SVGAGI. The CDR3 loop spans 16 amino acids. CDR3 in amino acids: CASSYGTTSSYNEQFF. The CDR3 nucleotides read TGTGCCAGCAGTTACGGGACTACTAGCTCCTACAATGAGCAGTTCTTC.